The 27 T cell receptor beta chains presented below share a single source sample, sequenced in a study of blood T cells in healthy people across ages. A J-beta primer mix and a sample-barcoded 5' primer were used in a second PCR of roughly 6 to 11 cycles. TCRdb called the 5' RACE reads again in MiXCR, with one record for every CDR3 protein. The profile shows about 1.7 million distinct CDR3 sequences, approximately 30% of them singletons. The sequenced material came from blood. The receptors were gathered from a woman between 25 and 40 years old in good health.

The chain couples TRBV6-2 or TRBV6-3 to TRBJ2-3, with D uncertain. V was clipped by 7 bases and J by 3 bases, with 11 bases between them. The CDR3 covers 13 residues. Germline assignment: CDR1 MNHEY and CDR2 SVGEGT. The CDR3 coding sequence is TGTGCCAGCACAAGGGATGATACAGATACGCAGTATTTT. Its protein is CASTRDDTDTQYF.

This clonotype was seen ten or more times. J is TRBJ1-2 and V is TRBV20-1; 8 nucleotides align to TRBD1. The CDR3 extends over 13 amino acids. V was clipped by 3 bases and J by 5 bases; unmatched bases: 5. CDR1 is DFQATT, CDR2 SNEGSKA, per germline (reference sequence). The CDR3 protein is CSARVDREYGYTF. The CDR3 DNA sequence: TGCAGTGCTAGGGTGGACAGGGAGTATGGCTACACCTTC.

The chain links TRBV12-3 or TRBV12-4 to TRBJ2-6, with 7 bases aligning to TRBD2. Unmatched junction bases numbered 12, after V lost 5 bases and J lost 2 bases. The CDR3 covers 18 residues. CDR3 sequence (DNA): TGTGCCAGCAGTGCAGGACTAGGAGCTGTTCCTGGGGCCAACGTCCTGACTTTC. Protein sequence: CASSAGLGAVPGANVLTF.

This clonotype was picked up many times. In nucleotides, the CDR3 is TGTGCCAGCAGCTTGCGGGGGGGGGAAGAGACCCAGTACTTC. Translating gives CASSLRGGEETQYF. This sequence joins TRBV7-9 and TRBJ2-5, with 9 positions matching TRBD2. Germline lookup yields CDR1 SEHNR and CDR2 FQNEAQ (reference sequence). The ends lost 3 bases at V and 3 bases at J; junction bases unmatched: 2. CDR3 length: 14 residues.

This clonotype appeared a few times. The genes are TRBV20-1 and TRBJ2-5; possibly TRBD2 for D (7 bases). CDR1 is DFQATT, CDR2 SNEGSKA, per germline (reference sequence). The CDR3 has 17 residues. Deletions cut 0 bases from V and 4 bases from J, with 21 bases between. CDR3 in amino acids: CSAREWGGRSLPETQYF. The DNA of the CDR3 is TGCAGTGCTAGAGAGTGGGGGGGGCGGTCACTACCAGAGACCCAGTACTTC.

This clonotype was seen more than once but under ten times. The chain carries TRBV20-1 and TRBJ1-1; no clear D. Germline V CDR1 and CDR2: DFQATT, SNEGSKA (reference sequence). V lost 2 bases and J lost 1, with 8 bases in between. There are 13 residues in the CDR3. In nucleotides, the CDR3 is TGCAGTGCTAGATTGGGCCCGAACACTGAAGCTTTCTTT. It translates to CSARLGPNTEAFF.

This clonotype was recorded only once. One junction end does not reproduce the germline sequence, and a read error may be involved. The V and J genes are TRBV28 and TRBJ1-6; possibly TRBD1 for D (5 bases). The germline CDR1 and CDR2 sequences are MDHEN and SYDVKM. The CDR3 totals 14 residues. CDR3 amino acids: CASSGVRGSSPPHF. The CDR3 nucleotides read TGTGCCAGCAGTGGGGTAAGGGGATCCTCACCCCCCCACTTT.

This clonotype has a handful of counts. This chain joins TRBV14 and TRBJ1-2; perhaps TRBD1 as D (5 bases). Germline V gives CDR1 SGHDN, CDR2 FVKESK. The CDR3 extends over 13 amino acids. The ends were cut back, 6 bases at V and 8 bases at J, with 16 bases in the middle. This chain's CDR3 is CASRPSAGGGYTF. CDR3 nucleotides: TGTGCCAGCAGACCGAGTGCTGGGGGAGGCTACACCTTC.

In DNA, the CDR3 is TGCGCCAGCAGCCAAGATTTGTTCTCGGGCACCGGGGAGCTGTTTTTT. The encoded protein is CASSQDLFSGTGELFF. The chain carries TRBV4-3 and TRBJ2-2; no clear D gene. This CDR3 has 16 residues. CDR1 is LGHNA and CDR2 is YSLEER in the germline V gene. Between the trimmed V and J ends, which lost 0 bases and 4 bases, there was a span of 12 bases.

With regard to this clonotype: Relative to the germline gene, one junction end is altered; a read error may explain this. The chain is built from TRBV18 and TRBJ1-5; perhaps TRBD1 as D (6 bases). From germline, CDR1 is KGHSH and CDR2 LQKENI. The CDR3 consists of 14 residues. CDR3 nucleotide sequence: TGTGCCAGCTCATTCACAGGGCCCTACCAGCCCCGGCATTTT. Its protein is CASSFTGPYQPRHF. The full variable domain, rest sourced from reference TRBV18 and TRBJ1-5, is NAGVMQNPRHLVRRRGQEARLRCSPMKGHSHVYWYRQLPEEGLKFMVYLQKENIIDESGMPKERFSAEFPKEGPSILRIQQVVRGDSAAYFCASSFTGPYQPRHFGDGTRLSIL.

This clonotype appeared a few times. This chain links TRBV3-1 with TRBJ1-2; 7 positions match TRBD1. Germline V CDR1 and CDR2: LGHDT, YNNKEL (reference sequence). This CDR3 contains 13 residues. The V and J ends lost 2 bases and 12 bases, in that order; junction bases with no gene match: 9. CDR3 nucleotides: TGTGCCAGCAGCCAACAACAGGGGACTCCCCACACCTTC. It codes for CASSQQQGTPHTF.

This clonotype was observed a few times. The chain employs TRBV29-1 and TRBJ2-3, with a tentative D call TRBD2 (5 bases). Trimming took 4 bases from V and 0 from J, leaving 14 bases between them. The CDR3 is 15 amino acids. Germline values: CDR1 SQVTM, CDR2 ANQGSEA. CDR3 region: CSVVRGRASTDTQYF. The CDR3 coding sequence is TGCAGCGTTGTGAGAGGGCGGGCGAGCACAGATACGCAGTATTTT.

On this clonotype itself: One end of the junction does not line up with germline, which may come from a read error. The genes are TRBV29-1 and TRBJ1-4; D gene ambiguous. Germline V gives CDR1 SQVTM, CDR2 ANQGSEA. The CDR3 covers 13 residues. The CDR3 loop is CSAQRATNEKRFF. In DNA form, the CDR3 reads TGCAGCGCACAGAGAGCAACTAATGAAAAACGGTTTTTT.

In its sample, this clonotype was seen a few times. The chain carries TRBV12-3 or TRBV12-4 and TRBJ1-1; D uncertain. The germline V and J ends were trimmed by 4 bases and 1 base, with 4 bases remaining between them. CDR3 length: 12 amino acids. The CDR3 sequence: CASSSWNTEAFF. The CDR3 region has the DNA TGTGCCAGCAGTTCATGGAACACTGAAGCTTTCTTT.

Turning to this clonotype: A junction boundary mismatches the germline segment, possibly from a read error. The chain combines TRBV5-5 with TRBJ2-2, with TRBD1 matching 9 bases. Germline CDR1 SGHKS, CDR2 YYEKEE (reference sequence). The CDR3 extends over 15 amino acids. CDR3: CASSPWTGDTRELFF. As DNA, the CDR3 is TGTGCCAGCAGCCCATGGACAGGGGACACCAGGGAGCTGTTTTTT.

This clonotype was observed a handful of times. The CDR3 DNA reads as TGTGCCAGCTCACCATTAGGAGAGACTCAGCCCCAGCATTTT. Translating it yields CASSPLGETQPQHF. The chain couples TRBV18 to TRBJ1-5; D remains unclear. Germline assignment: CDR1 KGHSH and CDR2 LQKENI. CDR3 size: 14 residues. V was cut by 2 bases and J by 6 bases, with 11 bases left in between.

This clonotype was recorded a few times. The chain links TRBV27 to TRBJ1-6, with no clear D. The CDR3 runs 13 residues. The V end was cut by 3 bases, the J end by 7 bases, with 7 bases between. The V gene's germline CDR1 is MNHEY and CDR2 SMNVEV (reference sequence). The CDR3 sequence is CASSFDGNSPLHF. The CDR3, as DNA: TGTGCCAGCAGTTTTGATGGAAATTCACCCCTCCACTTT.

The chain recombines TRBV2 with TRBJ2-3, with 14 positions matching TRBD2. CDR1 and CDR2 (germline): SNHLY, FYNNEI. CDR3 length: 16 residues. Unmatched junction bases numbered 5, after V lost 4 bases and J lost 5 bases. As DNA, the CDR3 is TGTGCCAGCAGTGGGGGACTAGCGGGGGCCCAAGATACGCAGTATTTT. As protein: CASSGGLAGAQDTQYF.

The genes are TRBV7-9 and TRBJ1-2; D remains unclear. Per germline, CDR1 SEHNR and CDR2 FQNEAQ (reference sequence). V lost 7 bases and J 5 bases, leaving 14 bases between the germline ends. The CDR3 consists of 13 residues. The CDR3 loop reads CASTETETYGYTF. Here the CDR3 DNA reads TGTGCCAGCACCGAAACAGAGACTTATGGCTACACCTTC.

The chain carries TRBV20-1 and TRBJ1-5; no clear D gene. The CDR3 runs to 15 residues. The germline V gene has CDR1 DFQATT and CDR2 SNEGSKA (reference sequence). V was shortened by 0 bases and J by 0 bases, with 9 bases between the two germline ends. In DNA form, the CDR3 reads TGCAGTGCTAGAGACCGACTGATTAGCAATCAGCCCCAGCATTTT. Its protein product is CSARDRLISNQPQHF.

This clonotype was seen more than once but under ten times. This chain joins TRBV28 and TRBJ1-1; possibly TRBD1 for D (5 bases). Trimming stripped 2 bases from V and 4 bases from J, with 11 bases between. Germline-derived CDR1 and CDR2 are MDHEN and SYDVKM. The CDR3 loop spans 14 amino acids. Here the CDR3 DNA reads TGTGCCAGCAGTTTAGGGCCTAGGGGCACTGAAGCTTTCTTT. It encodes CASSLGPRGTEAFF.

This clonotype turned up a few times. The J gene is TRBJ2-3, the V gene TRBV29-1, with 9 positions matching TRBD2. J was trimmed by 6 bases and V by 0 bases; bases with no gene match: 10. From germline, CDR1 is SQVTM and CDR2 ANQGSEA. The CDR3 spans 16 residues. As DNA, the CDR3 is TGCAGCGTTGAAGATCTCACTGGCGGGAGGGTGGATACGCAGTATTTT. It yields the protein CSVEDLTGGRVDTQYF.

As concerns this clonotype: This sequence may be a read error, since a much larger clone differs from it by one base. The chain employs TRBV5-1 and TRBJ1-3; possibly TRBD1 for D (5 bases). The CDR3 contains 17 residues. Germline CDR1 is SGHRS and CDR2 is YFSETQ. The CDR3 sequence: CASSPISSTVSGNTTYF. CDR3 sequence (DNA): TGCGCCAGCAGTCCGATCAGCTCGACAGTCTCTGGAAACACCACATATTTT. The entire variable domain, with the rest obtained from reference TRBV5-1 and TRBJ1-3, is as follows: KAGVTQTPRYLIKTRGQQVTLSCSPISGHRSVSWYQQTPGQGLQFLFEYFSETQRNKGNFPGRFSGRQFSNSRSEMNVSTLELGDSALYLCASSPISSTVSGNTTYFGEGSWLTVV.

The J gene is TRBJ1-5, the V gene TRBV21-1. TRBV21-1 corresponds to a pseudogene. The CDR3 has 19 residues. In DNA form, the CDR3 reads TGTGCCAGCAGCAAAGGGGAAGTGCCCCAGGGCCCTGGCAATCAGCCCCAGCATTTT. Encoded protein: CASSKGEVPQGPGNQPQHF.

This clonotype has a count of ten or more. This chain's CDR3 is CSARDPRTETQYF. The CDR3 DNA sequence: TGCAGTGCTAGAGATCCGAGGACGGAGACCCAGTACTTC. The V and J genes are TRBV20-1 and TRBJ2-5; no clear D gene. Germline CDR1 and CDR2: DFQATT and SNEGSKA (reference sequence). The CDR3 extends over 13 amino acids. Trimming stripped 0 bases from V and 5 bases from J, with 10 bases between.

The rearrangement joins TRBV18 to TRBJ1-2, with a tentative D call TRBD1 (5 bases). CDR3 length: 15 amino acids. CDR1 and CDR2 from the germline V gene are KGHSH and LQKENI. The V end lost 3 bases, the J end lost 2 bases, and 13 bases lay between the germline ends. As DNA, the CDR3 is TGTGCCAGCTCACCGGAGGCAGGGTCAAACTATGGCTACACCTTC. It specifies CASSPEAGSNYGYTF. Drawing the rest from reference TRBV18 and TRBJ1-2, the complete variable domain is NAGVMQNPRHLVRRRGQEARLRCSPMKGHSHVYWYRQLPEEGLKFMVYLQKENIIDESGMPKERFSAEFPKEGPSILRIQQVVRGDSAAYFCASSPEAGSNYGYTFGSGTRLTVV.

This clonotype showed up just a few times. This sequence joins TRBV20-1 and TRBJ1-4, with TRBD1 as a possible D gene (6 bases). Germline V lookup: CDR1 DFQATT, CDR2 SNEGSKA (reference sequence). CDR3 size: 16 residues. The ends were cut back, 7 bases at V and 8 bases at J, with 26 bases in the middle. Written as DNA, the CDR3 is TGCAGTGTGTGGGGGCTATTCGGGGGGGAATACGAAAAACTGTTTTTT. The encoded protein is CSVWGLFGGEYEKLFF.